This record looks at one T cell receptor beta chain sequence and its context. The record originates from a study of response to subunit inactivated influenza vaccine. V lost 3 bases to trimming and J lost 1 base; unmatched junction nucleotides: 0. The CDR3 totals 14 residues. TCRdb reprocessed the RT-PCR reads with MiXCR, giving one entry per CDR3 protein. This table holds around 200,000 distinct CDR3 sequences, approximately 12% found once. In addition, the sample was reused for a study of T cells expressing NK-cell markers. That source reports: Beta-chain TCR cDNA was generated via 5'RACE template switching with UMIs. Out of eight donors sequenced, seven tested HCMV-seropositive and the remaining one seronegative. Dominance of the CD3+CD56-NKG2C+ fraction by these clonotypes also held in a handful of donors. HCMV specificity of expanded NKG2C+ T cell clones remained unclear.

The TCR comes from a man aged 45-65 years who received an inactivated influenza vaccine. The rearrangement joins TRBV12-3 or TRBV12-4 to TRBJ2-4, with 7 bases matching TRBD1. Specimen: CD8+ T cells sorted from PBMCs, collected 11 to 12 days after vaccination. This CDR3 is CASSLDRAKNIQYF. As DNA, the CDR3 is TGTGCCAGCAGTTTGGACAGGGCCAAAAACATTCAGTACTTC.